This passage covers 13 T cell receptor beta chains from one sample sequenced in a study of cytomegalovirus exposure and HLA in healthy donors. PCR involved 60 Vbeta and 13 Jbeta primers. The table came from immunoSEQ multiplex PCR; TCRdb's copy has only in-frame clones and leaves some out. The sample records some 110,000 clones, just over 70% being singletons. The sequenced sample was PBMCs. These receptors all stem from a boy younger than 18 in good health and CMV-seronegative.

This sequence joins TRBV18 and TRBJ2-5; D is uncertain. The V and J ends lost 2 bases and 5 bases respectively, with 9 bases between them. The CDR3 is 13 amino acids. Per the germline V gene, CDR1 is KGHSH and CDR2 is LQKENI. The CDR3 loop is CASSPSGRETQYF. The CDR3 DNA reads TGTGCCAGCTCACCAAGTGGCAGGGAGACCCAGTACTTC. The variable domain in full, with the rest retrieved from reference TRBV18 and TRBJ2-5, is NAGVMQNPRHLVRRRGQEARLRCSPMKGHSHVYWYRQLPEEGLKFMVYLQKENIIDESGMPKERFSAEFPKEGPSILRIQQVVRGDSAAYFCASSPSGRETQYFGPGTRLLVL.

This clone was seen a few times. The CDR3 coding sequence is TGTGCCAGCAGTTGGGAGGGCCGAACAGATACGCAGTATTTT. Its translation is CASSWEGRTDTQYF. This rearrangement joins TRBV6-5 to TRBJ2-3; 7 bases fit TRBD2. In germline, CDR1 is MNHEY, CDR2 SVGAGI. The ends lost 4 bases at V and 3 bases at J; junction bases unmatched: 4. The CDR3 totals 14 residues.

This clone was seen more than once but under ten times. The V call is TRBV5-4, the J call TRBJ2-3, with TRBD2 matching over 7 bases. Germline CDR1 reads SGHNT; CDR2 reads YYREEE (reference sequence). V lost 1 base to trimming and J lost 5 bases; unmatched junction nucleotides: 1. The length of the CDR3 is 13 residues. The CDR3 DNA reads as TGTGCCAGCAGCTTGTCGGGGGGAGATACGCAGTATTTT. It yields the protein CASSLSGGDTQYF.

The chain employs TRBV5-6 and TRBJ2-5; TRBD2 matches at 9 bases. V lost 4 bases, J lost 4 bases, and 2 bases stayed unmatched. This CDR3 is 13 amino acids long. The germline CDR1 and CDR2 sequences are SGHDT and YYEEEE. CDR3 nucleotide sequence: TGTGCCAGCAGCCGTAGCGGGGGAGAGACCCAGTACTTC. It is translated as CASSRSGGETQYF.

This chain connects TRBV30 to TRBJ2-7, with 11 bases lining up with TRBD2. Germline lookup yields CDR1 GTSNPN and CDR2 SVGIG (reference sequence). CDR3 length: 16 amino acids. With V trimmed by 5 bases and J by 7 bases, 16 bases remained unmatched. The chain's CDR3 is CAWQRSLLAGVGEQYF. Written as DNA, the CDR3 is TGTGCCTGGCAACGGTCCCTACTAGCGGGAGTGGGGGAGCAGTACTTC.

This chain links TRBV4-3 with TRBJ1-2; D is perhaps TRBD1 (6 bases). V lost 2 bases, J lost 4 bases, and 14 bases lay in between. The CDR3 loop spans 15 amino acids. Germline V gene data show CDR1 as LGHNA and CDR2 as YSLEER. The CDR3 is CASSQLAGAGYGYTF. For the CDR3, the DNA is TGCGCCAGCAGCCAATTGGCGGGGGCCGGCTATGGCTACACCTTC.

The rearrangement uses TRBV4-2 and TRBJ2-1; D is unresolved. The V end lost 1 base, the J end lost 10 bases, and 11 bases lay between the germline ends. CDR1 LGHNA and CDR2 YNFKEQ come from the germline V gene. CDR3 length equals 13 residues. The CDR3 DNA sequence: TGTGCCAGCAGCCAAGTTAGCTTAGAGGAGCAGTTCTTC. It codes for CASSQVSLEEQFF.

The chain recombines TRBV7-9 with TRBJ2-5; 10 bases map to TRBD1. From germline, CDR1 is SEHNR and CDR2 FQNEAQ (reference sequence). The CDR3 runs 16 residues. Trimming at V came to 1 base and at J to 6 bases, leaving 8 bases not matched to a gene. CDR3 amino acids: CASSLGGQGQGQTQYF. CDR3 nucleotides: TGTGCCAGCAGCTTAGGGGGCCAGGGACAGGGGCAGACCCAGTACTTC.

In DNA form, the CDR3 reads TGTGCCAGCAGGGAGACAGCGATGAACACTGAAGCTTTCTTT. It is translated as CASRETAMNTEAFF. The V gene is TRBV7-9, the J gene TRBJ1-1; tentatively, D is TRBD1 (5 bases). The germline V and J ends were trimmed by 6 bases and 0 bases, with 11 bases remaining between them. CDR1 is SEHNR and CDR2 is FQNEAQ in the germline V gene (reference sequence). The CDR3 loop spans 14 amino acids. The entire variable domain, with the rest obtained from reference TRBV7-9 and TRBJ1-1, is as follows: DTGVSQNPRHKITKRGQNVTFRCDPISEHNRLYWYRQTLGQGPEFLTYFQNEAQLEKSRLLSDRFSAERPKGSFSTLEIQRTEQGDSAMYLCASRETAMNTEAFFGQGTRLTVV.

Only a few counts were recorded for this clone. The J gene is TRBJ2-7, the V gene TRBV28, with 7 nucleotides matching TRBD2. CDR3 length equals 16 residues. Trimming took 5 bases from V and 7 from J; bases not matched to a gene: 17. Germline CDR1 and CDR2: MDHEN and SYDVKM. The CDR3 here is CASSPLPLSGLREQYF. CDR3 DNA sequence: TGTGCCAGCAGTCCTCTCCCGCTTAGCGGGCTACGTGAGCAGTACTTC. The full variable domain, rest sourced from reference TRBV28 and TRBJ2-7, is DVKVTQSSRYLVKRTGEKVFLECVQDMDHENMFWYRQDPGLGLRLIYFSYDVKMKEKGDIPEGYSVSREKKERFSLILESASTNQTSMYLCASSPLPLSGLREQYFGPGTRLTVT.

This sequence joins TRBV7-3 and TRBJ1-2; 8 bases agree with TRBD1. The germline V gene has CDR1 SGHTA and CDR2 FQGTGA. The CDR3 totals 14 residues. The trim removed 1 base at V and 8 bases at J, leaving 6 bases unmatched. DNA for the CDR3: TGTGCCAGCAGCTTAATTGGACAGGGCCAAGGCTACACCTTC. This codes for CASSLIGQGQGYTF.

This clone has a single count. CDR3: CASSVVAGDSYEQYF. The CDR3 region has the DNA TGTGCCAGCAGTGTCGTAGCGGGGGACTCCTACGAGCAGTACTTC. The chain has TRBV6-4 and TRBJ2-7, with 9 bases lining up with TRBD2. The ends lost 4 bases at V and 0 bases at J; junction bases unmatched: 4. CDR3 size: 15 residues. Germline V lookup: CDR1 MRHNA, CDR2 SNTAGT.

The chain employs TRBV25-1 and TRBJ2-4, with D maybe TRBD2 (5 bases). V was pared by 1 base and J by 0 bases, with 10 bases between. This CDR3 comprises 16 residues. Germline V gene lookup returns CDR1 MGHDK and CDR2 SYGVNS. Here the CDR3 DNA reads TGTGCCAGCAGTGAATCCACGGGAAAAGCCAAAAACATTCAGTACTTC. It encodes CASSESTGKAKNIQYF.